A selection of T cell receptor beta chains follows, all from one sample in a study of T cell repertoires in cytomegalovirus infection. TCRdb re-derived calls from the reads in MiXCR, one entry per CDR3 protein. The repertoire has about half a million distinct CDR3 sequences, roughly 43% of them found once; the top ten carry roughly two fifths. These TCRs' antigens remain unknown. The specimen was cultured PBMCs, collected from culture after CMV antigen stimulation. The receptors were sampled from a human donor in good health (CMV status not recorded). Some clones in this sample may be carry-over from other donors' samples. Both conserved end residues are trimmed from each CDR3. D genes are given only for firm matches.

d_gene	v_gene	j_gene	CDR3aa
-	TRBV20-1	TRBJ1-1	SAREYRDTEAF
-	TRBV20-1	TRBJ2-3	SAKAADTQY
-	TRBV7-8	TRBJ1-1	ASSLSLRGGDTEAF
TRBD2	TRBV4-3	TRBJ2-5	ASSFNPIGLAGGGGETQY
-	TRBV7-6	TRBJ2-2	ASSLAGADTGELF
-	TRBV19	TRBJ1-1	ASSIVDEQGGAEAF
-	TRBV6-6	TRBJ2-2	ALGASGELF
-	TRBV20-1	TRBJ2-1	SALRLWGTSSYNEQF
-	TRBV10-3	TRBJ2-7	AISGAALSYEQY
TRBD2	TRBV6-5	TRBJ2-1	ASREASGSSGEQF
-	TRBV13	TRBJ2-3	ASSFTGVADTQY
-	TRBV12-3/TRBV12-4	TRBJ2-4	ASSLALVPRAKNIQY
TRBD2	TRBV19	TRBJ2-6	ASSEPRAGAGANVLT
-	TRBV12-3/TRBV12-4	TRBJ1-1	ASRKKRTEGEAF
-	TRBV29-1	TRBJ1-1	SAGRLTRNTEAF
-	TRBV19	TRBJ1-5	ASSIDSGVQPQH
-	TRBV4-3	TRBJ2-5	ASSHRMYQETQY
-	TRBV12-3/TRBV12-4	TRBJ2-7	ASSLAGVTYEQY
TRBD1	TRBV19	TRBJ1-4	ASLDRAEKKLF
-	TRBV7-8	TRBJ2-3	ASSLVGAAPTDTQY
-	TRBV6-2/TRBV6-3	TRBJ2-3	ATSSAGAGTDTQY
-	TRBV20-1	TRBJ1-4	SAREPSTNEKLF
-	TRBV7-8	TRBJ1-6	ASSPSRWISYNSPLH
TRBD1	TRBV19	TRBJ1-1	ASSGGQDTEAF
-	TRBV11-2	TRBJ2-5	ASSLRPLETQY
TRBD1	TRBV7-6	TRBJ2-7	ASSLPQGTGDHEQY
TRBD1	TRBV5-1	TRBJ1-1	ASSTPSGTGNEAF
-	TRBV11-2	TRBJ2-1	ASSLRLAVRDEQF
TRBD1	TRBV7-9	TRBJ2-5	ASSSWDSKYQETQY
-	TRBV12-3/TRBV12-4	TRBJ2-7	ASSLEGDEQY
TRBD2	TRBV6-1	TRBJ2-3	ASSYTSGKYTDTQY
-	TRBV6-5	TRBJ1-4	ASSRDSNEKLF
-	TRBV4-1	TRBJ2-2	ASSQGTNTGELF
-	TRBV10-3	TRBJ2-6	AISGDSGANVLT
TRBD1	TRBV7-8	TRBJ2-4	ASSPDRVLVSAKNIQY
-	TRBV20-1	TRBJ1-5	SALEVSNQPQH
-	TRBV12-3/TRBV12-4	TRBJ1-5	ASSRAGSNQPQH
-	TRBV7-2	TRBJ2-1	ASSPSVLSYNEQF
-	TRBV19	TRBJ1-1	ATKDSPNTEAF
-	TRBV12-3/TRBV12-4	TRBJ1-2	ASSARGGGGYT
TRBD2	TRBV7-2	TRBJ2-7	ASAPRGGTSYEQY
TRBD1	TRBV6-2/TRBV6-3	TRBJ1-1	ASSKMDRDTEAF
-	TRBV19	TRBJ1-2	ASRPVGDGYT
-	TRBV12-5	TRBJ2-1	ASGLALEWNGEQF
-	TRBV12-3/TRBV12-4	TRBJ1-4	ASSSPYGKLF
-	TRBV7-2	TRBJ2-1	ASSLAWRKYNEQF
-	TRBV28	TRBJ2-3	ASISSGRGRGTQY
TRBD1	TRBV6-2/TRBV6-3	TRBJ1-6	ASRTGTGDSPLH
-	TRBV20-1	TRBJ2-2	SARAGQNTGELF
-	TRBV28	TRBJ1-4	ASSPGEKLF
TRBD2	TRBV7-6	TRBJ2-6	ASRDPGGGGGANVLT
TRBD2	TRBV10-3	TRBJ2-5	AIKKVGGPGETQY
-	TRBV11-3	TRBJ2-2	ASSSWTKTGELF
-	TRBV24-1	TRBJ2-1	ATASDNEQF
TRBD1	TRBV7-8	TRBJ2-3	ASSLGGQVFTQY